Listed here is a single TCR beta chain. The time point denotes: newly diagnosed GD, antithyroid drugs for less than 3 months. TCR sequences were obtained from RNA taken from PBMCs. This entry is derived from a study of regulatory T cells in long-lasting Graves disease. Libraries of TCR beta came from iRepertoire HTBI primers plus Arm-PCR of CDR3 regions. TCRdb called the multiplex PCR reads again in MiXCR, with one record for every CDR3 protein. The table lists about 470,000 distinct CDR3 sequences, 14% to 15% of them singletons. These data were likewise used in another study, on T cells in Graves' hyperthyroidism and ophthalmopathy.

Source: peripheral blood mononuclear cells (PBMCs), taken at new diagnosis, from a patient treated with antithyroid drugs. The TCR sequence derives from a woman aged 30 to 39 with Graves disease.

DNA of the CDR3: TGCAGCGTTAAGCGGGAGGGCCTCCATGAGCAGTTCTTC. This encodes CSVKREGLHEQFF. V usage is TRBV29-1 and J usage is TRBJ2-1, with 10 bases aligning to TRBD2. The CDR3 sequence is 13 residues long. Germline loops: CDR1 SQVTM, CDR2 ANQGSEA. The V segment lost 5 bases and the J segment 8 bases; nucleotides outside the gene matches: 6.